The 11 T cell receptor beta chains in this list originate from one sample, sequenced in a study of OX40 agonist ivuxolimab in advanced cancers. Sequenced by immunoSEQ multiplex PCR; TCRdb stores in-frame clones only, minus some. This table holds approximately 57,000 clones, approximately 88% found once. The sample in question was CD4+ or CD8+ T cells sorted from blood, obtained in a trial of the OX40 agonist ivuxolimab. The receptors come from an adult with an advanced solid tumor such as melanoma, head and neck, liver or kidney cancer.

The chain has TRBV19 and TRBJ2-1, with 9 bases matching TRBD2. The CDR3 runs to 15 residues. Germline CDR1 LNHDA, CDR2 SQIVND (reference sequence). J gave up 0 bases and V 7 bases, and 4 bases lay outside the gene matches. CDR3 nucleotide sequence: TGTGCCAGTACCTTAGCGGGGGTCTCCTACAATGAGCAGTTCTTC. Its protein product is CASTLAGVSYNEQFF.

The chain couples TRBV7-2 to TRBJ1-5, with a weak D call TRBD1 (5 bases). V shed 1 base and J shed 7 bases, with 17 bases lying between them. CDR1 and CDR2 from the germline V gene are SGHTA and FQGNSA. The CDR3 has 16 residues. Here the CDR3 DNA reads TGTGCCAGCAGCTTAGGGTTCCTAGGGGTTTGGCAGCCCCAGCATTTT. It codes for CASSLGFLGVWQPQHF.

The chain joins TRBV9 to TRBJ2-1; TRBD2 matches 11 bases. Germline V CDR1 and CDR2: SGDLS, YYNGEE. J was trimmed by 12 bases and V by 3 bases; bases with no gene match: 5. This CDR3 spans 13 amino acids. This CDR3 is CASSDSGGAWQFF. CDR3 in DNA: TGTGCCAGCAGCGATAGCGGGGGGGCCTGGCAGTTCTTC.

CDR3: CASSDSETGANVLTF. CDR3 DNA sequence: TGTGCCAGCAGTGACTCAGAAACTGGGGCCAACGTCCTGACTTTC. The gene calls are TRBV6-4 and TRBJ2-6; D gene unclear. Germline V lookup: CDR1 MRHNA, CDR2 SNTAGT. Trimming shortened V by 0 bases and J by 2 bases, and 5 bases separated the two germline ends. The CDR3 runs to 15 residues.

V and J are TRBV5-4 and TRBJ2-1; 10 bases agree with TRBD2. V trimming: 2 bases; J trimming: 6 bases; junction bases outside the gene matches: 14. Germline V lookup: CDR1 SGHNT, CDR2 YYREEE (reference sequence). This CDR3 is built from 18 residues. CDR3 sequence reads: CASSFLAGALITVNEQFF. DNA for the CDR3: TGTGCCAGCAGCTTTCTAGCGGGGGCGTTAATCACCGTCAATGAGCAGTTCTTC.

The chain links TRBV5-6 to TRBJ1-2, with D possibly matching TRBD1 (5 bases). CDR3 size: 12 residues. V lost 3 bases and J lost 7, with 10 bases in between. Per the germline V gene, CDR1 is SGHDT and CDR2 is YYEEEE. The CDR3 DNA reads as TGTGCCAGCAGCTCCGGGACGGCTGGCTACACCTTC. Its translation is CASSSGTAGYTF.

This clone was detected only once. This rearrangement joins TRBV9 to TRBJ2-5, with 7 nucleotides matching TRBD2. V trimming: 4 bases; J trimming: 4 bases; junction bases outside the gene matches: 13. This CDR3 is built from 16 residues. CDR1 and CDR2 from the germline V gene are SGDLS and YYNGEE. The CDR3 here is CASSIGATGGIETQYF. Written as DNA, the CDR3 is TGTGCCAGCAGCATAGGGGCCACGGGGGGTATAGAGACCCAGTACTTC.

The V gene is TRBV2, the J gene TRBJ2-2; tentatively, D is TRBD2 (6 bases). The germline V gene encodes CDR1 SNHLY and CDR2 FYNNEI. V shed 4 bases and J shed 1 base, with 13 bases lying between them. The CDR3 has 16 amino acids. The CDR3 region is CASSVGLRENTGELFF. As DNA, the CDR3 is TGTGCCAGCAGTGTCGGACTACGGGAGAACACCGGGGAGCTGTTTTTT.

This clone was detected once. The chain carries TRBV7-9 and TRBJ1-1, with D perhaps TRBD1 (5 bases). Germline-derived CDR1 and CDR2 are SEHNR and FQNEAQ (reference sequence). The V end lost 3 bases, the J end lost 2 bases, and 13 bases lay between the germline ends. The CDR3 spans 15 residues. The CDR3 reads CASSFIGALNTEAFF. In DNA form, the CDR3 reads TGTGCCAGCAGCTTTATTGGGGCACTTAACACTGAAGCTTTCTTT.

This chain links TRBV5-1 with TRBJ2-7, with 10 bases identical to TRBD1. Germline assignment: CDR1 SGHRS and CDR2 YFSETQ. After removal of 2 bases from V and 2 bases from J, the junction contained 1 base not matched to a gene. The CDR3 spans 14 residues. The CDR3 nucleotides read TGCGCCAGCAGCTTAGGGACAGGGGCCTACGAGCAGTACGTC. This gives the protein CASSLGTGAYEQYV.

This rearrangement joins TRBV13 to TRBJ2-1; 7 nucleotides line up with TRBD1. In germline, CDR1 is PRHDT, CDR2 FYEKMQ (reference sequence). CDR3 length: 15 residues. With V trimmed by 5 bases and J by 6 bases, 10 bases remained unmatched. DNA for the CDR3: TGTGCCAGCAGCGCCGAGGGGGCGTCGGGCAATGAGCAGTTCTTC. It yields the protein CASSAEGASGNEQFF.